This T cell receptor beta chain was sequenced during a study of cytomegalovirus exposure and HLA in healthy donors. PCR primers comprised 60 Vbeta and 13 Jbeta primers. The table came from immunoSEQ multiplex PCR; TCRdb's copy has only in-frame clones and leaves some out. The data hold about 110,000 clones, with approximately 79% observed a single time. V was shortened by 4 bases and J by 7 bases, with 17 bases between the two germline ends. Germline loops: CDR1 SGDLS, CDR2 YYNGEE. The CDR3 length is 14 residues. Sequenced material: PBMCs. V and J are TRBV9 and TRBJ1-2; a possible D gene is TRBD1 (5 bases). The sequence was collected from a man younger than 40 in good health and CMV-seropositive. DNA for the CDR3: TGTGCCAGCAGCACCGGGGGAGAGGGAGGTGGCTACACCTTC. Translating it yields CASSTGGEGGGYTF.